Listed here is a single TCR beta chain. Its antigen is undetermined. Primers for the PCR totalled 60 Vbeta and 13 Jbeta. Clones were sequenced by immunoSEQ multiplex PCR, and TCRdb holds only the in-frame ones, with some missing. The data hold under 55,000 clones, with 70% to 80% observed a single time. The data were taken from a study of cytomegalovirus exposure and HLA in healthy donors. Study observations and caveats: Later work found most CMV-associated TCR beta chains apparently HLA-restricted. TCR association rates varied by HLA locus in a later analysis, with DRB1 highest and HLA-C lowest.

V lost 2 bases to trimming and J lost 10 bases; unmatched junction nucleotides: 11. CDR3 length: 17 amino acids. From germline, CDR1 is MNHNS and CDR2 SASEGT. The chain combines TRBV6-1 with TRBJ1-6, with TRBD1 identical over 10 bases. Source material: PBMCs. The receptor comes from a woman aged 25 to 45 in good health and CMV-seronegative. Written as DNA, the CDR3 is TGTGCCAGCAGTGAATCTCTCAGAGGGACAGGGGCCTCACCCCTCCACTTT. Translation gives CASSESLRGTGASPLHF.